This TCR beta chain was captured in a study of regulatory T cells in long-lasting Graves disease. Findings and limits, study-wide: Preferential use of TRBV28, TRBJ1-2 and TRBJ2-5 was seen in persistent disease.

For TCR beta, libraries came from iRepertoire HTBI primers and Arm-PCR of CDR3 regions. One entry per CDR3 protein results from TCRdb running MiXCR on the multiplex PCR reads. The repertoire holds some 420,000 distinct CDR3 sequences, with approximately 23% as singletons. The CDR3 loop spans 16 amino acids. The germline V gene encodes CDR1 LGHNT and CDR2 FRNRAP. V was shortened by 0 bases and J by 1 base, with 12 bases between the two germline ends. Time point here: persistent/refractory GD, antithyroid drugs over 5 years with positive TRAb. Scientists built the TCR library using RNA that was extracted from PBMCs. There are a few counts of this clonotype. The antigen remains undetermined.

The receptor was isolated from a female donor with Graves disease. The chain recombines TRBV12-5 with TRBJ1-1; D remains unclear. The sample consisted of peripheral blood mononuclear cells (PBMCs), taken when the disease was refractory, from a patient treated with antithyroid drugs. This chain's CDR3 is CASGLVLGAENTEAFF. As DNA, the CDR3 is TGTGCTAGTGGTTTGGTACTTGGCGCAGAGAACACTGAAGCTTTCTTT.